This T cell receptor (beta chain) was found in a study of cytotoxic CD8 clonotypes in ibrutinib-treated CLL. Study outcomes and limitations: Baseline levels were approached again at progression, after clonality had risen at ibrutinib response.

Comment on this clone: Its antigen is currently unknown.

Method: immunoSEQ multiplex PCR; TCRdb's copy keeps in-frame clones and lacks some. Of 100,000 to 150,000 clones listed, roughly 88% are singletons. The sequences come from PBMCs, collected after 24 months of ibrutinib treatment. The receptor's source is a human donor with chronic lymphocytic leukemia.

The CDR3 DNA is TGTGCCAGCAGTCCCCTTGGGACAGGGTCCTACAACACTGAAGCTTTCTTT. Protein product: CASSPLGTGSYNTEAFF. The chain is built from TRBV28 and TRBJ1-1, with 9 nucleotides matching TRBD1. The CDR3 runs 17 residues. The germline CDR1 and CDR2 sequences are MDHEN and SYDVKM. The V gene end was trimmed by 5 bases and the J gene end by 2 bases; junction bases not matched to a gene: 12. The variable domain in full, completed from reference TRBV28 and TRBJ1-1, reads DVKVTQSSRYLVKRTGEKVFLECVQDMDHENMFWYRQDPGLGLRLIYFSYDVKMKEKGDIPEGYSVSREKKERFSLILESASTNQTSMYLCASSPLGTGSYNTEAFFGQGTRLTVV.